The 25 T cell receptor beta chains reported below all come from one sample, sequenced in a study of cytomegalovirus exposure and HLA in healthy donors. Only in-frame clones appear in the TCRdb table, and some are missing; sequencing was by immunoSEQ multiplex PCR. The sample lists 230,000 or so clones; 85% to 90% were seen once. Input material: PBMCs. The receptors here all came from a young woman in good health and CMV-seronegative.

The gene calls are TRBV19 and TRBJ1-2; 9 bases align to TRBD1. This CDR3 region has 13 residues. V lost 4 bases to trimming and J lost 8 bases; unmatched junction nucleotides: 5. Germline loops: CDR1 LNHDA, CDR2 SQIVND (reference sequence). Written as DNA, the CDR3 is TGTGCCAGTAGTACCGGGACAGGGCACGGCTACACCTTC. Translated, it gives CASSTGTGHGYTF.

V usage is TRBV28 and J usage is TRBJ1-3; tentative D call: TRBD1 (6 bases). The germline CDR1 and CDR2 sequences are MDHEN and SYDVKM. The CDR3 is 14 amino acids. V shed 7 bases and J shed 4 bases, with 14 bases lying between them. The CDR3 protein is CASTSSGDGNTIYF. For the CDR3, the DNA is TGTGCCAGCACATCGTCAGGGGACGGAAACACCATATATTTT.

This chain connects TRBV14 to TRBJ2-7; D is unresolved. The germline V gene encodes CDR1 SGHDN and CDR2 FVKESK. This CDR3 comprises 15 residues. Deletions cut 2 bases from V and 0 bases from J, with 11 bases between. This CDR3 is CASSQWRGSSYEQYF. In nucleotides, the CDR3 is TGTGCCAGCAGCCAATGGCGCGGCAGCTCCTACGAGCAGTACTTC.

This clone is a singleton in its sample. This chain joins TRBV9 and TRBJ2-3, with D uncertain. Between the trimmed V and J ends, which lost 3 bases and 2 bases, there was a span of 22 bases. Germline CDR1 and CDR2: SGDLS and YYNGEE. The CDR3 is 18 residues long. For the CDR3, the DNA is TGTGCCAGCAGCGCAAGTGGAAGAACGGGTCGATTCACAGATACGCAGTATTTT. Encoded protein: CASSASGRTGRFTDTQYF.

The chain recombines TRBV4-2 with TRBJ2-7, with 11 bases matching TRBD1. V trimming: 2 bases; J trimming: 5 bases; junction bases outside the gene matches: 5. This CDR3 has 15 residues. CDR1 and CDR2 (germline): LGHNA, YNFKEQ. The chain's CDR3 is CASSQMDRGPDEQYF. For the CDR3, the DNA is TGTGCCAGCAGCCAAATGGACAGGGGGCCGGACGAGCAGTACTTC.

This clone was detected only once. The rearrangement joins TRBV4-3 to TRBJ2-1; the match to TRBD2 covers 7 bases. Germline lookup yields CDR1 LGHNA and CDR2 YSLEER. The junction had 3 bases not matched to a gene; V was cut back by 1 base and J by 0 bases. CDR3 size: 16 residues. The DNA of the CDR3 is TGCGCCAGCAGCCAAGGGGGAGGGAGCTCCTACAATGAGCAGTTCTTC. Translating gives CASSQGGGSSYNEQFF.

This clone was seen only once. The chain links TRBV5-1 to TRBJ2-2; D is possibly TRBD1 (5 bases). The germline V and J ends were trimmed by 0 bases and 1 base, with 7 bases remaining between them. Germline CDR1 and CDR2: SGHRS and YFSETQ. CDR3 length equals 15 residues. This chain's CDR3 is CASSLVGENTGELFF. The CDR3 coding sequence is TGCGCCAGCAGCTTGGTAGGGGAGAACACCGGGGAGCTGTTTTTT.

The CDR3 DNA sequence: TGTGCCAGCAGCCCGGAGACTTTCTCCTACGAGCAGTACTTC. The encoded protein is CASSPETFSYEQYF. The rearrangement uses TRBV2 and TRBJ2-7; D is ambiguous. The germline V gene encodes CDR1 SNHLY and CDR2 FYNNEI. CDR3 length: 14 residues. Trimming shortened V by 6 bases and J by 0 bases, and 12 bases separated the two germline ends.

Only one count was recorded for this clone. The CDR3 DNA is TGTGCCAGCAGCTTAGCGCCAACTAGCGGGTTTGAGACCCAGTACTTC. This encodes CASSLAPTSGFETQYF. The chain links TRBV7-8 to TRBJ2-5; 9 nucleotides line up with TRBD2. CDR3 length: 16 amino acids. J lost 5 bases, V lost 0 bases, and 7 bases had no gene match. Germline CDR1 and CDR2: SGHVS and FQNEAQ.

The chain recombines TRBV5-1 with TRBJ2-2; TRBD1 might be the D (6 bases). Trimming took off 0 bases at V and 5 bases at J, with 11 bases between the two ends. The CDR3 extends over 15 amino acids. Germline CDR1 and CDR2: SGHRS and YFSETQ. The CDR3 DNA reads TGCGCCAGCAGCTTGGAAGTCCAGGGGACCGGGGAGCTGTTTTTT. Its protein is CASSLEVQGTGELFF.

This chain joins TRBV19 and TRBJ2-3, with 10 nucleotides matching TRBD1. The CDR3 spans 18 residues. The germline gives CDR1 LNHDA, CDR2 SQIVND (reference sequence). V was clipped by 2 bases and J by 3 bases; unmatched bases: 11. The CDR3 loop is CASSIISPGTGVTDTQYF. Written as DNA, the CDR3 is TGTGCCAGTAGTATAATTTCCCCCGGGACAGGGGTGACAGATACGCAGTATTTT.

In DNA form, the CDR3 reads TGTGCCTGGAGTGTTGGCAGGGCGGGCACAGATACGCAGTATTTT. Amino acids: CAWSVGRAGTDTQYF. This chain uses TRBV30 with TRBJ2-3, with TRBD1 as a possible D gene (5 bases). The CDR3 covers 15 residues. V was pared by 0 bases and J by 1 base, with 11 bases between. Germline-derived CDR1 and CDR2 are GTSNPN and SVGIG (reference sequence).

This sequence joins TRBV29-1 and TRBJ1-1; a possible D gene is TRBD1 (6 bases). This CDR3 has 13 residues. V was shortened by 6 bases and J by 5 bases, with 16 bases between the two germline ends. Looked up from germline, CDR1 is SQVTM and CDR2 is ANQGSEA. Here the CDR3 DNA reads TGCAGCGTCGAACAACAGGGTCTGACTGAAGCTTTCTTT. Translating gives CSVEQQGLTEAFF. The variable domain in full, with the rest retrieved from reference TRBV29-1 and TRBJ1-1, is SAVISQKPSRDICQRGTSLTIQCQVDSQVTMMFWYRQQPGQSLTLIATANQGSEATYESGFVIDKFPISRPNLTFSTLTVSNMSPEDSSIYLCSVEQQGLTEAFFGQGTRLTVV.

The V call is TRBV7-9, the J call TRBJ1-1, with 9 bases identical to TRBD1. The CDR3 length is 14 residues. Per the germline V gene, CDR1 is SEHNR and CDR2 is FQNEAQ (reference sequence). After removal of 5 bases from V and 5 bases from J, the junction contained 6 bases not matched to a gene. CDR3 sequence reads: CASSPGTGRTEAFF. In DNA form, the CDR3 reads TGTGCCAGCAGCCCGGGGACAGGGCGAACTGAAGCTTTCTTT.

The V call is TRBV14, the J call TRBJ1-2, with D maybe TRBD1 (5 bases). V lost 1 base, J lost 7 bases, and 10 bases lay in between. There are 13 residues in the CDR3. The V gene's germline CDR1 is SGHDN and CDR2 FVKESK. The CDR3 spells CASSQARERGYTF. The CDR3 DNA is TGTGCCAGCAGCCAAGCCAGGGAACGTGGCTACACCTTC.

The chain joins TRBV27 to TRBJ2-7; D might be TRBD2 (6 bases). This CDR3 region has 15 residues. V lost 0 bases, J lost 3 bases, and 12 bases lay in between. The germline CDR1 and CDR2 sequences are MNHEY and SMNVEV (reference sequence). CDR3 nucleotides: TGTGCCAGCAGTTTATCCCCCGGGGGAGGCTACGAGCAGTACTTC. Encoded protein: CASSLSPGGGYEQYF.

This chain connects TRBV29-1 to TRBJ1-2; D perhaps matches TRBD1 (5 bases). The CDR3 has 14 residues. CDR1 and CDR2 from the germline V gene are SQVTM and ANQGSEA. V was trimmed by 3 bases and J by 8 bases, leaving 19 bases between them. Here the CDR3 DNA reads TGCAGCGTTGAGGATTTGGGGGGACGGGGAGGCTACACCTTC. This sequence encodes CSVEDLGGRGGYTF.

The gene calls are TRBV5-1 and TRBJ1-2; 9 bases fit TRBD1. With 1 base clipped from V and 6 bases from J, the junction kept 7 bases outside the gene matches. This CDR3 is built from 15 residues. Germline CDR1 is SGHRS and CDR2 is YFSETQ. CDR3 coding DNA: TGCGCCAGCAGCTTGTCCGGGACAGGGTTCCATGGCTACACCTTC. This encodes CASSLSGTGFHGYTF.

This chain uses TRBV2 with TRBJ1-1, with D possibly matching TRBD1 (6 bases). This CDR3 spans 14 amino acids. Germline CDR1 is SNHLY and CDR2 is FYNNEI. The V end lost 6 bases, the J end lost 1 base, and 12 bases lay between the germline ends. The CDR3 sequence is CASRRDIPNTEAFF. CDR3 DNA sequence: TGTGCCAGCAGGAGGGACATCCCGAACACTGAAGCTTTCTTT. Full variable domain (outside the CDR3, taken from reference TRBV2 and TRBJ1-1): EPEVTQTPSHQVTQMGQEVILRCVPISNHLYFYWYRQILGQKVEFLVSFYNNEISEKSEIFDDQFSVERPDGSNFTLKIRSTKLEDSAMYFCASRRDIPNTEAFFGQGTRLTVV.

This chain uses TRBV9 with TRBJ2-7; D perhaps matches TRBD2 (6 bases). The germline V gene encodes CDR1 SGDLS and CDR2 YYNGEE. Deletions cut 4 bases from V and 3 bases from J, with 14 bases between. The CDR3 has 14 residues. The CDR3 loop is CASSPQTSFYEQYF. The CDR3 DNA follows: TGTGCCAGCAGCCCTCAGACTAGTTTCTACGAGCAGTACTTC.

The chain couples TRBV6-5 to TRBJ2-1; TRBD1 might be the D (6 bases). V was clipped by 6 bases and J by 2 bases, with 14 bases between them. This CDR3 has 15 amino acids. From germline, CDR1 is MNHEY and CDR2 SVGAGI. The CDR3 spells CASRPSRDTYNEQFF. The DNA of the CDR3 is TGTGCCAGCAGACCTTCTCGGGACACCTACAATGAGCAGTTCTTC.

The chain employs TRBV5-1 and TRBJ2-1; 13 bases map to TRBD2. Germline loops: CDR1 SGHRS, CDR2 YFSETQ. The CDR3 is 18 amino acids. The J segment lost 5 bases and the V segment lost 7 bases, leaving 15 bases of the junction unmatched. CDR3 sequence reads: CASSLSTSGRPNDNEQFF. The CDR3 nucleotides read TGCGCCAGCTCGCTCTCGACTAGCGGGAGGCCGAATGACAATGAGCAGTTCTTC.

The gene calls are TRBV27 and TRBJ2-1; 12 bases agree with TRBD2. The V and J ends lost 1 base and 9 bases, in that order; junction bases with no gene match: 7. Germline V gene lookup returns CDR1 MNHEY and CDR2 SMNVEV (reference sequence). The CDR3 consists of 16 residues. The CDR3: CASSLYLAGGPGEQFF. CDR3 bases: TGTGCCAGCAGTTTATACCTAGCGGGAGGGCCGGGTGAGCAGTTCTTC.

The rearrangement links TRBV30 to TRBJ2-5; weak D call: TRBD1 (6 bases). V lost 2 bases and J 5 bases, leaving 12 bases between the germline ends. The CDR3 is 13 residues long. The germline V gene encodes CDR1 GTSNPN and CDR2 SVGIG (reference sequence). The CDR3, as DNA: TGTGCCTGGAGTCAGGGGAACGAGGAGACCCAGTACTTC. Protein product: CAWSQGNEETQYF.

The chain joins TRBV2 to TRBJ1-1, with 8 bases matching TRBD1. Germline V gene lookup returns CDR1 SNHLY and CDR2 FYNNEI. The CDR3 runs to 16 residues. The V and J ends lost 6 bases and 9 bases, in that order; junction bases with no gene match: 18. The CDR3 protein is CASSRVGTGILPKAFF. DNA for the CDR3: TGTGCCAGCAGCCGCGTAGGGACAGGCATCCTTCCCAAAGCTTTCTTT.